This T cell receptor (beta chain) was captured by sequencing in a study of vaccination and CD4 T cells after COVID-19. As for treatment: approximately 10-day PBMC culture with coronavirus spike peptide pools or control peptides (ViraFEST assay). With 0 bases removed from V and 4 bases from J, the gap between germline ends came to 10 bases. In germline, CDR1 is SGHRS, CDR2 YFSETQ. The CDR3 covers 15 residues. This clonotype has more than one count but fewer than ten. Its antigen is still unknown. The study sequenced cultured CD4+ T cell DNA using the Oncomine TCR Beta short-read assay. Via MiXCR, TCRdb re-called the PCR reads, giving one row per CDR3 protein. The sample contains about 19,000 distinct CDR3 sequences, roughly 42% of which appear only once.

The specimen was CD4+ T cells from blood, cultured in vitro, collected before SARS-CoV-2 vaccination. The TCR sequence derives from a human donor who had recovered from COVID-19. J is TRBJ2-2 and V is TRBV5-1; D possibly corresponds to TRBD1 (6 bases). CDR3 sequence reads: CASSLEGQRTGELFF. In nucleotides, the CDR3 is TGCGCCAGCAGCTTGGAAGGACAGCGCACCGGGGAGCTGTTTTTT. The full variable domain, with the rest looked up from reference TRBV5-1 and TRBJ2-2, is KAGVTQTPRYLIKTRGQQVTLSCSPISGHRSVSWYQQTPGQGLQFLFEYFSETQRNKGNFPGRFSGRQFSNSRSEMNVSTLELGDSALYLCASSLEGQRTGELFFGEGSRLTVL.